The 23 T cell receptor beta chains listed next were all sequenced from one sample in a study of T cells in tuberculosis. Clones were sequenced by immunoSEQ multiplex PCR, and TCRdb holds only the in-frame ones, with some missing. The data show around 60,000 clones, with around 81% seen just once and roughly 13% held by the top ten. Thawed, overnight-rested PBMC were stained with GMM-loaded CD1B tetramer, viability dye and anti-CD3, then sorted. CD1B tetramers were loaded with Rhodococcus equi-derived C32 glucose monomycolate. The sample comprised CD1b-GMM tetramer-negative cells sorted from PBMCs. The receptors originated from an adult woman with latent tuberculosis.

This chain connects TRBV2 to TRBJ1-2; tentatively, D is TRBD1 (6 bases). With 3 bases removed from V and 4 bases from J, the gap between germline ends came to 12 bases. The CDR3 contains 14 residues. Germline V gives CDR1 SNHLY, CDR2 FYNNEI. The CDR3 nucleotides are TGTGCCAGCAGTGAGGCCAGGGGTTCCTATGGCTACACCTTC. Its protein product is CASSEARGSYGYTF.

This chain uses TRBV19 with TRBJ2-7, with TRBD1 matching over 9 bases. CDR1 LNHDA and CDR2 SQIVND come from the germline V gene (reference sequence). The CDR3 has 13 residues. The trim removed 3 bases at V and 5 bases at J, leaving 2 bases unmatched. The CDR3 is CASSMDRGDEQYF. The DNA of the CDR3 is TGTGCCAGTAGTATGGACAGGGGAGACGAGCAGTACTTC.

The chain links TRBV30 to TRBJ1-1; 7 bases fit TRBD1. The CDR3 is 12 amino acids. The V gene's germline CDR1 is GTSNPN and CDR2 SVGIG (reference sequence). V lost 4 bases, J lost 1 base, and 0 bases stayed unmatched. The CDR3 nucleotides are TGTGCCTGGACAGGGGGGAACACTGAAGCTTTCTTT. It yields the protein CAWTGGNTEAFF.

This chain joins TRBV4-3 and TRBJ2-2; D may be TRBD2 (6 bases). Germline-derived CDR1 and CDR2 are LGHNA and YSLEER. The length of the CDR3 is 15 residues. Trimming left V 0 bases short and J 6 bases short, with 11 bases between. The CDR3 coding sequence is TGCGCCAGCAGCCAAGATAGGACTACCGCCGGGGAGCTGTTTTTT. Translated, it gives CASSQDRTTAGELFF.

V gene TRBV2 combines with J gene TRBJ1-4; 7 bases fit TRBD1. The CDR3 length is 15 residues. Per the germline V gene, CDR1 is SNHLY and CDR2 is FYNNEI. Trimming at V came to 5 bases and at J to 7 bases, leaving 10 bases not matched to a gene. The CDR3 region is CASSPRTGRSEKLFF. DNA for the CDR3: TGTGCCAGCAGTCCGCGGACAGGCCGGAGTGAAAAACTGTTTTTT.

This clone was observed a few times. V and J are TRBV7-8 and TRBJ1-5; D is ambiguous. CDR1 is SGHVS and CDR2 is FQNEAQ in the germline V gene. Between the trimmed V and J ends, which lost 1 base and 3 bases, there was a span of 13 bases. The CDR3 is 16 residues long. The CDR3 DNA reads TGTGCCAGCAGCTTAGGGTTTGGCCTCGTCAATCAGCCCCAGCATTTT. Translated: CASSLGFGLVNQPQHF.

V gene TRBV5-1 combines with J gene TRBJ2-1, with TRBD2 matching over 9 bases. Germline CDR1 and CDR2: SGHRS and YFSETQ. The V segment lost 0 bases and the J segment 4 bases; nucleotides outside the gene matches: 14. The CDR3 extends over 19 amino acids. The DNA of the CDR3 is TGCGCCAGCAGCTTGGAAGGTGTAGCGGGAGACACACCATACAATGAGCAGTTCTTC. As protein: CASSLEGVAGDTPYNEQFF.

V usage is TRBV6-1 and J usage is TRBJ2-7; 7 bases map to TRBD1. Per germline, CDR1 MNHNS and CDR2 SASEGT. This CDR3 is built from 13 residues. V trimming: 5 bases; J trimming: 2 bases; junction bases outside the gene matches: 3. CDR3 sequence: CASSPGQTYEQYF. CDR3 coding DNA: TGTGCCAGCAGTCCGGGACAGACCTACGAGCAGTACTTC.

This chain connects TRBV19 to TRBJ2-5; a weak D match, TRBD1 (6 bases). The germline gives CDR1 LNHDA, CDR2 SQIVND (reference sequence). Deletions cut 2 bases from V and 7 bases from J, with 20 bases between. There are 16 residues in the CDR3. CDR3 amino acids: CASSISPHRAPGTQYF. CDR3 nucleotide sequence: TGTGCCAGTAGTATATCCCCCCACAGGGCACCGGGGACCCAGTACTTC.

This clone came up a few times. The chain links TRBV6-5 to TRBJ1-2; D possibly corresponds to TRBD1 (6 bases). The CDR3 is 16 residues long. Germline CDR1 MNHEY, CDR2 SVGAGI. V lost 0 bases, J lost 6 bases, and 17 bases lay in between. The CDR3 DNA is TGTGCCAGCAGTTACTCCCGGGACACCCGCCCTCATGGCTACACCTTC. It codes for CASSYSRDTRPHGYTF.

V is TRBV5-1 and J is TRBJ1-2; D is unresolved. CDR3 length: 11 residues. Germline values: CDR1 SGHRS, CDR2 YFSETQ. Trimming left V 5 bases short and J 6 bases short, with 8 bases between. The CDR3 here is CASSEEDGYTF. The CDR3 bases are TGCGCCAGCAGTGAGGAGGATGGCTACACCTTC.

The chain employs TRBV2 and TRBJ2-6; tentative D call: TRBD2 (6 bases). There are 14 residues in the CDR3. Trimming stripped 8 bases from V and 2 bases from J, with 10 bases between. The germline CDR1 and CDR2 sequences are SNHLY and FYNNEI. The chain's CDR3 is CASLEGTGANVLTF. In nucleotides, the CDR3 is TGTGCCAGCTTGGAGGGGACTGGGGCCAACGTCCTGACTTTC. The full variable domain, completed using reference TRBV2 and TRBJ2-6, is EPEVTQTPSHQVTQMGQEVILRCVPISNHLYFYWYRQILGQKVEFLVSFYNNEISEKSEIFDDQFSVERPDGSNFTLKIRSTKLEDSAMYFCASLEGTGANVLTFGAGSRLTVL.

This chain links TRBV28 with TRBJ1-2; TRBD1 might be the D (5 bases). Germline V CDR1 and CDR2: MDHEN, SYDVKM. This CDR3 contains 11 residues. The V gene lost 3 bases and the J gene lost 11 bases, with 10 bases spanning the gap. CDR3 coding DNA: TGTGCCAGCAGTTTGTACGACAGATACACCTTC. Residues: CASSLYDRYTF.

The chain couples TRBV7-3 to TRBJ2-5; D gene ambiguous. Germline V lookup: CDR1 SGHTA, CDR2 FQGTGA. V was cut by 4 bases and J by 2 bases, with 8 bases left in between. The CDR3 extends over 13 amino acids. CDR3 sequence: CASSYTVQETQYF. CDR3 DNA sequence: TGTGCCAGCAGCTATACGGTACAAGAGACCCAGTACTTC. Together with reference TRBV7-3 and TRBJ2-5, the CDR3 gives the full variable domain: GAGVSQTPSNKVTEKGKYVELRCDPISGHTALYWYRQSLGQGPEFLIYFQGTGAADDSGLPNDRFFAVRPEGSVSTLKIQRTERGDSAVYLCASSYTVQETQYFGPGTRLLVL.

The CDR3 spells CASGTGAYTGELFF. CDR3 sequence (DNA): TGTGCCAGTGGGACAGGGGCGTACACCGGGGAGCTGTTTTTT. The V gene is TRBV19, the J gene TRBJ2-2; 10 nucleotides line up with TRBD1. From germline, CDR1 is LNHDA and CDR2 SQIVND (reference sequence). The CDR3 sequence is 14 residues long. J was trimmed by 3 bases and V by 8 bases; bases with no gene match: 3.

This sequence joins TRBV11-2 and TRBJ2-2; the D is unclear. Trimming shortened V by 2 bases and J by 3 bases, and 4 bases separated the two germline ends. From germline, CDR1 is SGHAT and CDR2 FQNNGV. The length of the CDR3 is 13 residues. CDR3 loop: CASSLTDTGELFF. The CDR3 DNA is TGTGCCAGCAGCTTAACAGACACCGGGGAGCTGTTTTTT.

The chain recombines TRBV6-5 with TRBJ1-1; no definite D call. Trimming removed 5 bases from V and 3 bases from J, with 13 bases in between. The CDR3 has 14 residues. In germline, CDR1 is MNHEY, CDR2 SVGAGI. The DNA for the CDR3 is TGTGCCAGCAGTACAACAGACGGATACACTGAAGCTTTCTTT. Translation: CASSTTDGYTEAFF.

Points on this clone: Different DNA sequences within this sample yield the same CDR3. The chain carries TRBV18 and TRBJ2-1; 10 nucleotides match TRBD2. This CDR3 spans 15 amino acids. The germline V gene encodes CDR1 KGHSH and CDR2 LQKENI. V trimming: 6 bases; J trimming: 6 bases; junction bases outside the gene matches: 8. CDR3 DNA: TGTGCCAGCTCCTTGGGGTTAGCGGGAGGCAATGAGCAGTTCTTC. It codes for CASSLGLAGGNEQFF.

This chain connects TRBV7-6 to TRBJ2-5, with TRBD2 matching over 7 bases. The CDR3 runs to 14 residues. J gave up 4 bases and V 2 bases, and 4 bases lay outside the gene matches. CDR1 and CDR2 (germline): SGHVS, FNYEAQ. The CDR3 nucleotides read TGTGCCAGCAGCTTATGGGGGGAGGGAGAGACCCAGTACTTC. Protein: CASSLWGEGETQYF.

The V gene is TRBV12-5, the J gene TRBJ2-1, with D perhaps TRBD2 (5 bases). The CDR3 has 17 residues. V lost 4 bases and J lost 0, with 16 bases in between. Germline lookup yields CDR1 LGHNT and CDR2 FRNRAP. The CDR3 DNA is TGTGCTAGTGGTTGGATCCCTTTGGGGAGCTCCTACAATGAGCAGTTCTTC. Encoded protein: CASGWIPLGSSYNEQFF. The full variable domain, completed using reference TRBV12-5 and TRBJ2-1, is DARVTQTPRHKVTEMGQEVTMRCQPILGHNTVFWYRQTMMQGLELLAYFRNRAPLDDSGMPKDRFSAEMPDATLATLKIQPSEPRDSAVYFCASGWIPLGSSYNEQFFGPGTRLTVL.

The chain joins TRBV30 to TRBJ1-2; TRBD1 might be the D (6 bases). V was clipped by 1 base and J by 8 bases, with 14 bases between them. The CDR3 has 13 amino acids. Per germline, CDR1 GTSNPN and CDR2 SVGIG (reference sequence). DNA of the CDR3: TGTGCCTGGAGTGCCTCCCTAACAGGGGGCTACACCTTC. This encodes CAWSASLTGGYTF. The complete variable domain, with remaining parts taken from reference TRBV30 and TRBJ1-2, reads SQTIHQWPATLVQPVGSPLSLECTVEGTSNPNLYWYRQAAGRGLQLLFYSVGIGQISSEVPQNLSASRPQDRQFILSSKKLLLSDSGFYLCAWSASLTGGYTFGSGTRLTVV.

In its sample, this clone was seen once. The rearrangement links TRBV19 to TRBJ1-4; 8 positions agree with TRBD1. Germline CDR1 and CDR2: LNHDA and SQIVND (reference sequence). The CDR3 totals 19 residues. The V gene end was trimmed by 6 bases and the J gene end by 0 bases; junction bases not matched to a gene: 15. The CDR3 sequence is CASSPRDRSLVATNEKLFF. The DNA of the CDR3 is TGTGCCAGTAGCCCCCGGGACAGGAGTCTAGTTGCAACTAATGAAAAACTGTTTTTT.

In DNA form, the CDR3 reads TGTGCCAGCAGTGAACGCCGGTTCCCCCACGAGCAGTACTTC. Protein: CASSERRFPHEQYF. V and J are TRBV2 and TRBJ2-7; D not certain. CDR1 is SNHLY, CDR2 FYNNEI, per germline. This CDR3 is 14 amino acids long. The ends were cut back, 2 bases at V and 5 bases at J, with 13 bases in the middle.